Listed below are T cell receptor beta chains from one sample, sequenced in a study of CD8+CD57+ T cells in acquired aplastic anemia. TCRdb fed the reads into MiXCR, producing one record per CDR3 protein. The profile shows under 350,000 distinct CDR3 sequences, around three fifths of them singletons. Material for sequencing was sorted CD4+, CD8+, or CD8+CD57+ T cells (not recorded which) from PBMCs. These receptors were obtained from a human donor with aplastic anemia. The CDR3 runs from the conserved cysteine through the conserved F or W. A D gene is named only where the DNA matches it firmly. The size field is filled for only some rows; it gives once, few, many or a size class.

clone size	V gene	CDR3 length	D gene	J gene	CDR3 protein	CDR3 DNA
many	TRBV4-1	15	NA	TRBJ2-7	CASSQGQGPRGEQYF	TGCGCCAGCAGCCAAGGTCAGGGGCCCCGTGGCGAGCAGTACTTC
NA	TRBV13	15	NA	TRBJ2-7	CASSQDRSKTYEQYF	TGTGCCAGCAGCCAAGATCGATCCAAGACCTACGAGCAGTACTTC
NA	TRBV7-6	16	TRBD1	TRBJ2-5	CASSLGTGKVGETQYF	TGTGCCAGCAGCCTGGGGACAGGGAAAGTGGGAGAGACCCAGTACTTC
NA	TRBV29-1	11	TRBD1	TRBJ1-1	CSTRTTGEAFF	TGCAGCACTCGAACGACAGGGGAAGCTTTCTTT
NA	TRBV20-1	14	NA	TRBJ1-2	CSARRWQGDDGYTF	TGCAGTGCTAGGCGGTGGCAGGGAGACGATGGCTACACCTTC
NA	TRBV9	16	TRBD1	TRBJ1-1	CASSDATGPMNTEAFF	TGTGCCAGCAGCGACGCGACAGGGCCCATGAACACTGAAGCTTTCTTT
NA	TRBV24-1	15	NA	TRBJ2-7	CATSEGRTYPYEQYF	TGTGCCACCAGTGAGGGACGGACGTACCCCTACGAGCAGTACTTC
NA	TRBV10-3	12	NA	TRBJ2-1	CPTMTGESEQFF	TGTCCCACAATGACCGGCGAAAGTGAGCAGTTCTTC
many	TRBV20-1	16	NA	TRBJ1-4	CSARPTWDTIGEKLFF	TGCAGTGCTAGACCTACCTGGGACACTATAGGGGAAAAACTGTTTTTT
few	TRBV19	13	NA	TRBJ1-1	CASSMSRNTEAFF	TGTGCCAGTAGTATGTCTAGGAACACTGAAGCTTTCTTT
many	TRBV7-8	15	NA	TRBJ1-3	CASSLVSGSGNTIYF	TGTGCCAGCAGCTTAGTCTCCGGCTCTGGAAACACCATATATTTT
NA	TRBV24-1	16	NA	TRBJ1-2	CATSDLHLDPNYGYTF	TGTGCCACCAGTGATTTGCATCTGGACCCGAACTATGGCTACACCTTC
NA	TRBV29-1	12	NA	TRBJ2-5	CSVGGNGETQYF	TGCAGCGTTGGAGGGAACGGTGAGACCCAGTACTTC
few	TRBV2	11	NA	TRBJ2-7	CASSERTEQYF	TGTGCCAGCAGTGAAAGGACCGAGCAGTACTTC
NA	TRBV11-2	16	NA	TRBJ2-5	CASSLGYRDFQETQYF	TGTGCCAGCAGCTTAGGCTACAGGGATTTCCAAGAGACCCAGTACTTC
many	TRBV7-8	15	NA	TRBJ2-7	CASTDMGGVSYEQYF	TGTGCCAGCACCGATATGGGAGGCGTCTCCTACGAGCAGTACTTC
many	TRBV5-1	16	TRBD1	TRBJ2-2	CASSPREGAVPGELFF	TGCGCCAGCAGCCCGCGAGAGGGGGCGGTCCCCGGGGAGCTGTTTTTT
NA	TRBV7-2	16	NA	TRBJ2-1	CASNSLTRSSYNEQFF	TGTGCCAGCAACTCCCTAACTAGAAGCTCCTACAATGAGCAGTTCTTC
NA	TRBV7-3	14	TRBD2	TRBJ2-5	CASSWGLAEETQYF	TGTGCCAGCAGCTGGGGACTAGCGGAAGAGACCCAGTACTTC
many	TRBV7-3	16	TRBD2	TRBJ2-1	CASSLTALAGGDEQFF	TGTGCCAGCAGCTTAACCGCACTAGCGGGAGGTGATGAGCAGTTCTTC
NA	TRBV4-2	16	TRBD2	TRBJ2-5	CASSLILAGGKETQYF	TGTGCCAGCAGCCTCATACTAGCGGGAGGAAAGGAGACCCAGTACTTC
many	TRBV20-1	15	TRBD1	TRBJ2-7	CSAETGTGGSYEQYF	TGCAGTGCTGAGACGGGGACAGGGGGGTCCTACGAGCAGTACTTC
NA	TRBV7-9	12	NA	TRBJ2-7	CASSAVLREQYF	TGTGCCAGCAGCGCCGTGCTACGAGAGCAGTACTTC
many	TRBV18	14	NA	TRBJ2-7	CASSPPVFRYEQYF	TGTGCCAGCTCACCGCCGGTCTTTCGCTACGAGCAGTACTTC
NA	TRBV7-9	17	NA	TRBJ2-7	CASSSLKDVPGPYEQYF	TGTGCCAGCAGCTCCCTAAAGGACGTCCCCGGACCTTACGAGCAGTACTTC
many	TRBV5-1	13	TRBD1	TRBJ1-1	CATKTGWNTEAFF	TGCGCCACGAAGACAGGGTGGAACACTGAAGCTTTCTTT
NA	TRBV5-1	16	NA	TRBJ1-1	CASSALAGGLNTEAFF	TGCGCCAGCAGCGCACTAGCGGGGGGCCTGAACACTGAAGCTTTCTTT
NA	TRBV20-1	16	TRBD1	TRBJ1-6	CSARIHPGQSNSPLHF	TGCAGTGCTAGAATCCACCCGGGACAGTCTAATTCACCCCTCCACTTT
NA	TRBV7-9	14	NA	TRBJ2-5	CASSLLTSFETQYF	TGTGCCAGCAGCTTACTCACTAGCTTTGAGACCCAGTACTTC
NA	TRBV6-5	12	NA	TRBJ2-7	CASSYTLESQYF	TGTGCCAGCAGTTACACCTTAGAGTCCCAGTACTTC
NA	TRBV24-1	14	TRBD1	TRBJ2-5	CATSGGQETLAQYF	TGTGCCACCAGTGGGGGACAGGAAACATTGGCCCAGTACTTC
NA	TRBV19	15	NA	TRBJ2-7	CASSLGLLHPYEQYF	TGTGCCAGTAGCCTGGGACTGCTACACCCCTACGAGCAGTACTTC
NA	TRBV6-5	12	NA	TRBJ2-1	CASRGQGNEQFF	TGTGCCAGCAGGGGGCAGGGGAATGAGCAGTTCTTC
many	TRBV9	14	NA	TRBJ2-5	CASSGPSSGETQYF	TGTGCCAGCAGCGGCCCGAGTTCCGGAGAGACCCAGTACTTC
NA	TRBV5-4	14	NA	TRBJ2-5	CASSLPGPREEQYF	TGTGCCAGCAGCTTACCGGGACCCAGGGAGGAGCAGTACTTC
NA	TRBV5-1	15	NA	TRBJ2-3	CASSSPGSSTDTQYF	TGCGCCAGCAGCTCCCCGGGGAGCAGCACAGATACGCAGTATTTT
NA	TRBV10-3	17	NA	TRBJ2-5	CAIRERLGGAEGETQYF	TGTGCCATCAGGGAACGATTAGGGGGGGCCGAGGGGGAGACCCAGTACTTC
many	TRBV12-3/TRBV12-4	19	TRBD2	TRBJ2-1	CASSSRTSGGALRYNEQFF	TGTGCCAGCAGTTCACGGACTAGCGGGGGGGCTTTGCGCTACAATGAGCAGTTCTTC
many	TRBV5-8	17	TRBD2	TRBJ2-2	CASSAGTSASGTGELFF	TGTGCCAGCAGCGCCGGGACTAGCGCGAGCGGGACCGGGGAGCTGTTTTTT
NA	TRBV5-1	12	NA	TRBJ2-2	CASSSDAGELFF	TGCGCCAGCAGCTCAGACGCAGGGGAACTGTTTTTT
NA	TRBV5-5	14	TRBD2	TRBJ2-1	CASSPLAGVNEQFF	TGTGCCAGCAGTCCCCTAGCGGGGGTGAATGAGCAGTTCTTC
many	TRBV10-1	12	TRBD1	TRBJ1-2	CASSAGQGGYTF	TGCGCCAGCAGTGCTGGACAGGGTGGCTACACCTTC
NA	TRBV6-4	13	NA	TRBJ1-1	CARGDTLNTEAFF	TGTGCCAGAGGGGACACTCTGAACACTGAAGCTTTCTTT
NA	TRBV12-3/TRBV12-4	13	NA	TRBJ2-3	CASSWGSTDTQYF	TGTGCCAGCAGTTGGGGAAGCACAGATACGCAGTATTTT
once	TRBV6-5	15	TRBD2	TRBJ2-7	CASSHGTSGGYEQYF	TGTGCCAGCAGCCATGGGACTAGCGGAGGCTACGAGCAGTACTTC
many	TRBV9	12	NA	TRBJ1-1	CASSAYNTEAFF	TGTGCCAGCAGCGCGTATAACACTGAAGCTTTCTTT
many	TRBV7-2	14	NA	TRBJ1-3	CTSSFDGKINTIYF	TGTACCAGCAGCTTCGACGGGAAGATAAACACCATATATTTT